These 28 T cell receptor beta chains originate from one sample sequenced in a study of T cell responses to AZD1222 COVID-19 vaccine. Clones were sequenced by immunoSEQ multiplex PCR, and TCRdb holds only the in-frame ones, with some missing. Of 120,000 or so clones in the sample, roughly 90% were seen once. The sequencing used peripheral blood, collected on day 0 of AZD1222 vaccination. These TCRs come from an adult in good health.

This clone was recorded only once. This chain connects TRBV19 to TRBJ1-2, with D possibly matching TRBD1 (5 bases). Per germline, CDR1 LNHDA and CDR2 SQIVND (reference sequence). The ends were cut back, 0 bases at V and 4 bases at J, with 15 bases in the middle. This CDR3 region has 16 residues. CDR3 in DNA: TGTGCCAGTAGTATAGATCAAGGACACCGTGTCTATGGCTACACCTTC. Translated: CASSIDQGHRVYGYTF.

The V and J genes are TRBV10-3 and TRBJ2-7, with 7 nucleotides matching TRBD1. This CDR3 spans 13 amino acids. Germline V gives CDR1 ENHRY, CDR2 SYGVKD. The junction had 9 bases not matched to a gene; V was cut back by 10 bases and J by 3 bases. The CDR3 sequence: CATEDRSVYEQYF. The CDR3 nucleotides are TGTGCCACGGAGGACAGGTCGGTCTACGAGCAGTACTTC.

The CDR3 protein is CSVEEVTGPNQPQHF. The CDR3 DNA sequence: TGCAGCGTTGAAGAGGTGACAGGCCCCAATCAGCCCCAGCATTTT. The V call is TRBV29-1, the J call TRBJ1-5; the D gene is possibly TRBD1 (6 bases). The CDR3 sequence is 15 residues long. V shed 0 bases and J shed 3 bases, with 12 bases lying between them. CDR1 and CDR2 from the germline V gene are SQVTM and ANQGSEA. The variable domain in full, with the rest retrieved from reference TRBV29-1 and TRBJ1-5, is SAVISQKPSRDICQRGTSLTIQCQVDSQVTMMFWYRQQPGQSLTLIATANQGSEATYESGFVIDKFPISRPNLTFSTLTVSNMSPEDSSIYLCSVEEVTGPNQPQHFGDGTRLSIL.

This chain connects TRBV7-9 to TRBJ2-5, with 10 bases fitting TRBD2. The CDR3 length is 16 residues. After removal of 8 bases from V and 2 bases from J, the junction contained 11 bases not matched to a gene. Germline CDR1 SEHNR, CDR2 FQNEAQ (reference sequence). CDR3 region: CASAPGLARLQETQYF. For the CDR3, the DNA is TGTGCCAGCGCGCCGGGACTAGCGAGACTACAAGAGACCCAGTACTTC.

The V and J genes are TRBV11-3 and TRBJ2-2; D possibly corresponds to TRBD1 (6 bases). The CDR3 runs 12 residues. The V end lost 5 bases, the J end lost 10 bases, and 11 bases lay between the germline ends. Germline V CDR1 and CDR2: SGHNT, YENEEA. As DNA, the CDR3 is TGTGCCAGCAGCGCGAACAGGGAGGAGCTGTTTTTT. Translation gives CASSANREELFF.

The gene calls are TRBV2 and TRBJ1-1; D possibly corresponds to TRBD1 (6 bases). This CDR3 has 14 residues. V lost 6 bases to trimming and J lost 2 bases, with 13 bases between them. Germline assignment: CDR1 SNHLY and CDR2 FYNNEI. The CDR3 DNA sequence: TGTGCCAGCAGGGGCCGGGGGGGCAACACTGAAGCTTTCTTT. It is translated as CASRGRGGNTEAFF.

This chain connects TRBV9 to TRBJ1-1; D call uncertain. The CDR3 sequence is 14 residues long. Trimming cost V 2 bases and J 6 bases, with 14 bases left between them. Germline loops: CDR1 SGDLS, CDR2 YYNGEE. CDR3 protein: CASSVSPSGAEAFF. CDR3 bases: TGTGCCAGCAGCGTTAGTCCTTCTGGGGCTGAAGCTTTCTTT.

The chain carries TRBV15 and TRBJ2-5; 7 bases are shared with TRBD1. In germline, CDR1 is LNHNV, CDR2 YYDKDF (reference sequence). The V gene end was trimmed by 1 base and the J gene end by 2 bases; junction bases not matched to a gene: 10. CDR3 length: 17 amino acids. The CDR3 is CATSRVGTVIRQETQYF. The CDR3 bases are TGTGCCACCAGCAGAGTTGGGACAGTAATTAGGCAAGAGACCCAGTACTTC.

The gene calls are TRBV5-1 and TRBJ2-2; D possibly uses TRBD1 or TRBD2 (5 bases each). Trimming shortened V by 1 base and J by 7 bases, and 14 bases separated the two germline ends. Germline V CDR1 and CDR2: SGHRS, YFSETQ. CDR3 length equals 15 residues. The CDR3 DNA sequence: TGCGCCAGCAGCTTGTTTACAAGGGACGGCGGGGAGCTGTTTTTT. Amino acid sequence: CASSLFTRDGGELFF.

CDR3 region: CATSERDRVGGYTF. In nucleotides, the CDR3 is TGTGCCACCAGTGAGAGGGACAGGGTAGGGGGCTACACCTTC. This rearrangement joins TRBV24-1 to TRBJ1-2; TRBD1 matches 9 bases. In germline, CDR1 is KGHDR, CDR2 SFDVKD. Unmatched junction bases numbered 7, after V lost 4 bases and J lost 8 bases. The length of the CDR3 is 14 residues.

The CDR3 reads CASSQEGTGELFF. The CDR3 DNA reads as TGTGCCAGCTCACAGGAGGGGACCGGGGAGCTGTTTTTT. This chain connects TRBV18 to TRBJ2-2; D is possibly TRBD2 (6 bases). Germline V gene sequence: CDR1 KGHSH, CDR2 LQKENI. V was shortened by 4 bases and J by 5 bases, with 8 bases between the two germline ends. The CDR3 loop spans 13 amino acids.

This clone was observed a single time. The chain joins TRBV6-6 to TRBJ1-5; no clear D. Trimming shortened V by 5 bases and J by 15 bases, and 14 bases separated the two germline ends. CDR1 and CDR2 (germline): MNHNY, SVGAGI (reference sequence). There are 11 residues in the CDR3. CDR3 DNA sequence: TGTGCCAGCAGTAACCAATTAAGTAGGCATTTT. This codes for CASSNQLSRHF.

The chain combines TRBV27 with TRBJ1-1; D gene uncertain. This CDR3 comprises 13 residues. V lost 6 bases and J lost 3, with 11 bases in between. Germline-derived CDR1 and CDR2 are MNHEY and SMNVEV (reference sequence). The CDR3 nucleotides read TGTGCCAGCAGGATTAGTGTTCACACTGAAGCTTTCTTT. It translates to CASRISVHTEAFF.

This clone was recorded a few times. The V gene is TRBV7-9, the J gene TRBJ2-7, with 10 positions matching TRBD1. The length of the CDR3 is 14 residues. Germline-derived CDR1 and CDR2 are SEHNR and FQNEAQ (reference sequence). Trimming removed 5 bases from V and 4 bases from J; junction bases left unmatched: 5. This chain's CDR3 is CASSRQGAGYEQYF. For the CDR3, the DNA is TGTGCCAGCAGCCGACAGGGGGCGGGTTACGAGCAGTACTTC.

The CDR3, as DNA: TGTGCCAGCAGCGTAGATGGACAGGGAGATTCACCCCTCCACTTT. Translation gives CASSVDGQGDSPLHF. The chain employs TRBV9 and TRBJ1-6; TRBD1 matches at 8 bases. CDR1 and CDR2 (germline): SGDLS, YYNGEE. There are 15 residues in the CDR3. V lost 0 bases to trimming and J lost 8 bases; unmatched junction nucleotides: 4. The full variable domain, its missing parts supplied by reference TRBV9 and TRBJ1-6, is DSGVTQTPKHLITATGQRVTLRCSPRSGDLSVYWYQQSLDQGLQFLIQYYNGEERAKGNILERFSAQQFPDLHSELNLSSLELGDSALYFCASSVDGQGDSPLHFGNGTRLTVT.

The chain has TRBV5-6 and TRBJ1-2; a weak D match, TRBD1 (5 bases). Deletions cut 4 bases from V and 7 bases from J, with 17 bases between. The CDR3 is made up of 14 amino acids. Germline lookup yields CDR1 SGHDT and CDR2 YYEEEE. The CDR3 region has the DNA TGTGCCAGCAGCGTCGGGGCTGGGGTAGGTGGCTACACCTTC. Its protein is CASSVGAGVGGYTF.

V is TRBV5-1 and J is TRBJ2-5, with D unresolved. The ends were cut back, 2 bases at V and 3 bases at J, with 11 bases in the middle. The CDR3 sequence is 14 residues long. Germline assignment: CDR1 SGHRS and CDR2 YFSETQ. The CDR3 here is CASSLMGGEETQYF. In nucleotides, the CDR3 is TGCGCCAGCAGCTTAATGGGTGGGGAAGAGACCCAGTACTTC.

The count of this clone is one. The chain uses TRBV5-1 and TRBJ1-4; 7 bases match TRBD1. The CDR3 spans 16 residues. With 3 bases clipped from V and 7 bases from J, the junction kept 12 bases outside the gene matches. Looked up from germline, CDR1 is SGHRS and CDR2 is YFSETQ. The CDR3 DNA reads TGCGCCAGCAGCTCCTCCCCGACAGGGTCAGGTGAAAAACTGTTTTTT. Protein product: CASSSSPTGSGEKLFF. Supplemented by reference TRBV5-1 and TRBJ1-4, the full variable domain reads KAGVTQTPRYLIKTRGQQVTLSCSPISGHRSVSWYQQTPGQGLQFLFEYFSETQRNKGNFPGRFSGRQFSNSRSEMNVSTLELGDSALYLCASSSSPTGSGEKLFFGSGTQLSVL.

The CDR3 sequence: CASSDRDGGAREQYF. The CDR3 bases are TGTGCCAGCAGCGACCGGGACGGTGGGGCTAGAGAGCAGTACTTC. This sequence joins TRBV6-5 and TRBJ2-7; D may correspond to TRBD1 or TRBD2 (5 bases each). The V and J ends lost 6 bases and 7 bases respectively, with 22 bases between them. Per germline, CDR1 MNHEY and CDR2 SVGAGI. The CDR3 extends over 15 amino acids.

The V call is TRBV11-1, the J call TRBJ1-1; D not resolved. Trimming left V 3 bases short and J 4 bases short, with 12 bases between. Germline V gives CDR1 SGHAT, CDR2 FQDESV (reference sequence). The CDR3 covers 14 residues. This chain's CDR3 is CASSLETTGTEAFF. The CDR3 DNA reads as TGTGCCAGCAGCTTGGAGACCACGGGCACTGAAGCTTTCTTT.

This clone was seen just once. The J gene is TRBJ2-1, the V gene TRBV19; D tentatively fits TRBD1 or TRBD2 (5 bases each). V lost 5 bases and J 0 bases, leaving 17 bases between the germline ends. This CDR3 comprises 17 residues. The V gene's germline CDR1 is LNHDA and CDR2 SQIVND (reference sequence). Written as DNA, the CDR3 is TGTGCCAGTAGTTCGGTGGTGGGACGGAGCTCCTACAATGAGCAGTTCTTC. Protein product: CASSSVVGRSSYNEQFF.

CDR3 DNA: TGTGCCTGGGGAGACCACGGGACTAGCGGCCCATTTAGCTCCTACAATGAGCAGTTCTTC. It specifies CAWGDHGTSGPFSSYNEQFF. V gene TRBV30 combines with J gene TRBJ2-1; 11 nucleotides match TRBD2. The ends lost 5 bases at V and 0 bases at J; junction bases unmatched: 18. The CDR3 is 20 residues long. In germline, CDR1 is GTSNPN, CDR2 SVGIG (reference sequence).

The gene calls are TRBV12-3 or TRBV12-4 and TRBJ2-7; D is perhaps TRBD1 (6 bases). Trimming stripped 3 bases from V and 4 bases from J, with 7 bases between. CDR3 length equals 12 residues. The CDR3 coding sequence is TGTGCCAGCAGTTTGGACAGATACGAGCAGTACTTC. It translates to CASSLDRYEQYF.

V and J are TRBV12-3 or TRBV12-4 and TRBJ1-3; D is ambiguous. This CDR3 contains 13 residues. Trimming cost V 3 bases and J 0 bases, with 3 bases left between them. The CDR3 is CASSLFSGNTIYF. The CDR3 DNA follows: TGTGCCAGCAGTTTGTTCTCTGGAAACACCATATATTTT.

The rearrangement uses TRBV4-2 and TRBJ2-1; D not resolved. This CDR3 has 16 amino acids. V lost 2 bases and J 1 base, leaving 12 bases between the germline ends. Germline-derived CDR1 and CDR2 are LGHNA and YNFKEQ. CDR3 in DNA: TGTGCCAGCAGCCAACTCCAGCAAAGTTCCTACAATGAGCAGTTCTTC. Translating it yields CASSQLQQSSYNEQFF.

This clone was seen only once. The V and J genes are TRBV19 and TRBJ2-2; 9 bases are a match to TRBD1. CDR1 LNHDA and CDR2 SQIVND come from the germline V gene (reference sequence). V lost 7 bases and J lost 5; bases outside the gene matches: 5. CDR3 size: 14 residues. CDR3 in DNA: TGTGCCAGTATGAACAGGGGGCTGACCGGGGAGCTGTTTTTT. Protein sequence: CASMNRGLTGELFF.

Of note for this clone: The identical CDR3 is also encoded by other nucleotide sequences in the sample. V and J are TRBV7-9 and TRBJ2-1; 9 positions agree with TRBD2. Germline V gene data show CDR1 as SEHNR and CDR2 as FQNEAQ (reference sequence). The CDR3 consists of 16 residues. The trim removed 2 bases at V and 4 bases at J, leaving 6 bases unmatched. CDR3 residues: CASSLSLAGSYNEQFF. Here the CDR3 DNA reads TGTGCCAGCAGCTTAAGCCTAGCGGGATCTTACAATGAGCAGTTCTTC.

The J gene is TRBJ2-2, the V gene TRBV27; 10 bases are a match to TRBD1. Germline V lookup: CDR1 MNHEY, CDR2 SMNVEV (reference sequence). The length of the CDR3 is 15 residues. V was clipped by 6 bases and J by 3 bases; unmatched bases: 4. The CDR3 sequence is CASSMGQGYTGELFF. The CDR3 nucleotides read TGTGCCAGCAGCATGGGACAGGGGTACACCGGGGAGCTGTTTTTT.